This note documents a single T cell receptor beta chain sequence. Looked up from germline, CDR1 is ENHRY and CDR2 is SYGVKD. The CDR3 extends over 12 amino acids. Trimming stripped 3 bases from V and 7 bases from J, with 7 bases between. Repertoires were generated with immunoSEQ multiplex PCR, while TCRdb's copy carries only in-frame clones and drops some. The sample has some 660,000 clones; around 87% are singletons. These data belong to a study of shared T cell receptors in the human thymus. This same sample was also taken into another study, of human thymus T cells.

This chain joins TRBV10-3 and TRBJ1-5, with a possible D match to TRBD1 (6 bases). Sequenced sample: thymocytes. The clonotype was recovered from a boy younger than two with a congenital heart defect. CDR3 sequence: CAISDRGQPQHF. Here the CDR3 DNA reads TGTGCCATCAGTGACAGGGGACAGCCCCAGCATTTT.